The 3 T cell receptor delta chains presented below share a single source sample, sequenced in a study of gamma-delta chains in newborns, infants, children (dated by TCRdb to between 2017 and 2020). The sequencing machine was an Illumina MiSeq. For TCRdb, the public reads were processed anew by CATT, and duplicate DNA sequences were folded into one row. Recorded for this sample are roughly 4,200 delta-chain clones; around 6.5% of them occurred a single time. 16% of the sample is taken by the ten largest. Sequencing used blood. The receptor set was obtained from a child who was a newborn, infant or young child, either healthy, febrile or measles-vaccinated (not recorded which).

This clone has more than one count but fewer than ten. It may be a read error: a sequence one base away is much more abundant. V usage is TRDV2 and J usage is TRDJ3, with 7 bases aligning to TRDD3. Per germline, CDR1 GEAIGNYY and CDR2 EKD. CDR3 length equals 19 residues. With 0 bases clipped from V and 0 bases from J, the junction kept 7 bases outside the gene matches. CDR3 coding DNA: TGTGCCTGTGACACCGTGTGGTGGGGATACTCCTGGGACACCCGACAGATGTTTTTC. It encodes CACDTVWWGYSWDTRQMFF.

This clone counts as medium-sized. Different DNA sequences within this sample yield the same CDR3. The chain combines TRDV2 with TRDJ3; 7 bases are a match to TRDD3. Trimming took 0 bases from V and 0 from J; bases not matched to a gene: 1. The germline gives CDR1 GEAIGNYY, CDR2 EKD. This CDR3 comprises 17 residues. As DNA, the CDR3 is TGTGCCTGTGACACCTGGGGATACTCCTGGGACACCCGACAGATGTTTTTC. It is translated as CACDTWGYSWDTRQMFF.

As concerns this clone: The junction and the germline gene differ at one end; a read error may be behind it. The chain employs TRDV1 and TRDJ1, with 10 bases fitting TRDD3. Per germline, CDR1 TSWWSYY and CDR2 QGS. This CDR3 region has 19 residues. CDR3: CALGEGPLQTGGCTDKLIF. In nucleotides, the CDR3 is TGCGCTCTTGGGGAAGGACCTCTCCAAACTGGGGGATGCACCGATAAACTCATCTTT.